Each of the 14 T cell receptor beta chains below was sequenced from the same sample in a study of siplizumab effects on memory and regulatory T cells. Some clones are missing from TCRdb's copy, which holds only in-frame ones; the method was immunoSEQ multiplex PCR. The sample lists some 52,000 clones, 95% to 97% occurring once. The material sequenced was naive CD4+ T cells sorted from blood. These receptors were collected from a human donor in good health.

The genes are TRBV11-2 and TRBJ2-3; the D gene is possibly TRBD2 (6 bases). Germline V gives CDR1 SGHAT, CDR2 FQNNGV. The CDR3 length is 15 residues. The V gene lost 4 bases and the J gene lost 4 bases, with 15 bases spanning the gap. The CDR3 DNA reads TGTGCCAGCAGCTCGAGGACTAACAAACCAGATACGCAGTATTTT. This translates into CASSSRTNKPDTQYF.

The gene calls are TRBV7-3 and TRBJ2-5; D perhaps matches TRBD1 (6 bases). CDR1 is SGHTA and CDR2 is FQGTGA in the germline V gene. With 2 bases removed from V and 5 bases from J, the gap between germline ends came to 12 bases. The CDR3 consists of 14 residues. The DNA for the CDR3 is TGTGCCAGCAGCTTACACAGGGAATGGGAGACCCAGTACTTC. Amino acid sequence: CASSLHREWETQYF.

This chain uses TRBV7-3 with TRBJ2-3; D possibly corresponds to TRBD2 (6 bases). Germline assignment: CDR1 SGHTA and CDR2 FQGTGA. V lost 3 bases and J 4 bases, leaving 8 bases between the germline ends. The CDR3 is 13 residues long. The CDR3 region is CASSFPGADTQYF. The CDR3 nucleotides read TGTGCCAGCAGCTTCCCGGGGGCAGATACGCAGTATTTT.

The J gene is TRBJ2-7, the V gene TRBV7-9; weak D call: TRBD2 (6 bases). Trimming stripped 5 bases from V and 6 bases from J, with 14 bases between. Germline CDR1 reads SEHNR; CDR2 reads FQNEAQ (reference sequence). This CDR3 has 13 amino acids. CDR3 sequence (DNA): TGTGCCAGCAGCACCGGGGGACTCGGCGAGCAGTACTTC. It yields the protein CASSTGGLGEQYF.

The chain combines TRBV10-3 with TRBJ2-3; tentative D call: TRBD1 (6 bases). Trimming stripped 4 bases from V and 3 bases from J, with 17 bases between. The CDR3 runs 16 residues. Germline V gene lookup returns CDR1 ENHRY and CDR2 SYGVKD. Here the CDR3 DNA reads TGTGCCATCAGTGGCTCCGGGACATCGGTAACAGATACGCAGTATTTT. Translation: CAISGSGTSVTDTQYF.

This chain connects TRBV18 to TRBJ2-3; 15 bases are shared with TRBD2. The ends lost 0 bases at V and 3 bases at J; junction bases unmatched: 1. The CDR3 totals 17 residues. The germline V gene has CDR1 KGHSH and CDR2 LQKENI. In DNA, the CDR3 is TGTGCCAGCTCACCACCGGGACTAGCGGGAGGTACAGATACGCAGTATTTT. Its protein is CASSPPGLAGGTDTQYF.

The chain's CDR3 is CASKGQGEGYTF. CDR3 in DNA: TGTGCCAGCAAGGGCCAGGGTGAGGGCTACACCTTC. This rearrangement joins TRBV25-1 to TRBJ1-2; maybe TRBD1 (5 bases). Trimming took off 7 bases at V and 8 bases at J, with 14 bases between the two ends. CDR1 is MGHDK, CDR2 SYGVNS, per germline. There are 12 residues in the CDR3.

The chain employs TRBV7-8 and TRBJ2-7, with TRBD2 identical over 10 bases. The CDR3 consists of 14 residues. CDR1 and CDR2 from the germline V gene are SGHVS and FQNEAQ. J lost 9 bases, V lost 2 bases, and 7 bases had no gene match. The CDR3 region is CASSLSLAGDVQYF. The CDR3 nucleotides read TGTGCCAGCAGCTTAAGTCTAGCGGGAGATGTGCAGTACTTC. The variable domain in full, completed from reference TRBV7-8 and TRBJ2-7, reads GAGVSQSPRYKVAKRGQDVALRCDPISGHVSLFWYQQALGQGPEFLTYFQNEAQLDKSGLPSDRFFAERPEGSVSTLKIQRTQQEDSAVYLCASSLSLAGDVQYFGPGTRLTVT.

With respect to this clone: A read error may produce the germline difference seen at one junction end. The chain recombines TRBV28 with TRBJ2-7; D possibly matches TRBD1 or TRBD2 (6 bases each). This CDR3 comprises 13 residues. CDR1 is MDHEN and CDR2 is SYDVKM in the germline V gene. The CDR3 here is CATLTGGGYGQYF. In nucleotides, the CDR3 is TGTGCCACCCTGACCGGGGGCGGCTACGGGCAGTACTTC.

V and J are TRBV12-5 and TRBJ1-1, with D possibly being TRBD1 (5 bases). CDR3 size: 13 residues. The V end was cut by 6 bases, the J end by 5 bases, with 13 bases between. Germline V gene data show CDR1 as LGHNT and CDR2 as FRNRAP. DNA for the CDR3: TGTGCTAGTGGGGGGCAGGGTTGGACTGAAGCTTTCTTT. Amino acid sequence: CASGGQGWTEAFF.

This chain links TRBV6-1 with TRBJ1-3; D uncertain. There are 17 residues in the CDR3. V gave up 0 bases and J gave up 2 bases, with 14 bases separating them. Germline lookup yields CDR1 MNHNS and CDR2 SASEGT. CDR3 DNA: TGTGCCAGCAGTGAAGCGCGGTGGACGTTCGCTGGAAACACCATATATTTT. Protein: CASSEARWTFAGNTIYF.

The V gene is TRBV6-1, the J gene TRBJ2-7, with D unclear. CDR3 length: 15 residues. V lost 2 bases, J lost 3 bases, and 14 bases lay in between. Per the germline V gene, CDR1 is MNHNS and CDR2 is SASEGT. The CDR3 nucleotides read TGTGCCAGCAGTGAAATCCCAGGCACTAACTACGAGCAGTACTTC. Protein product: CASSEIPGTNYEQYF.

This clone was seen once. The CDR3 here is CAWVRRDRSYEQYF. CDR3 sequence (DNA): TGTGCCTGGGTGCGCCGGGACAGGAGCTACGAGCAGTACTTC. The chain couples TRBV30 to TRBJ2-7; 8 bases map to TRBD1. J was trimmed by 3 bases and V by 5 bases; bases with no gene match: 9. CDR3 length: 14 residues. CDR1 and CDR2 (germline): GTSNPN, SVGIG (reference sequence).

This chain connects TRBV5-5 to TRBJ2-7; tentatively, D is TRBD1 (6 bases). This CDR3 has 13 residues. Germline V gene lookup returns CDR1 SGHKS and CDR2 YYEKEE (reference sequence). Trimming took off 8 bases at V and 3 bases at J, with 15 bases between the two ends. The CDR3 loop reads CARVRDTLYEQYF. The CDR3 DNA reads TGTGCCAGAGTCCGGGACACTCTCTACGAGCAGTACTTC.